The 17 T cell receptor beta chains below were found in one sample sequenced in a study of T-cell memory formation after mild COVID-19. TCRdb recomputed calls from the 5' RACE reads with MiXCR, one row per CDR3 protein. In the table there are around 450,000 distinct CDR3 sequences, about 20% of which are singletons. Sequenced: PBMCs or a T cell subset sorted from them (not recorded which). All receptors come from an adult woman who had mild COVID-19 (a few samples of this study predate the infection). Cell type and time point are not known.

The V and J genes are TRBV30 and TRBJ2-1, with a tentative D call TRBD2 (6 bases). Trimming took off 2 bases at V and 0 bases at J, with 11 bases between the two ends. This CDR3 comprises 15 residues. Germline V lookup: CDR1 GTSNPN, CDR2 SVGIG (reference sequence). The CDR3: CAWSPGDLSYNEQFF. The CDR3 DNA reads as TGTGCCTGGAGTCCGGGGGACCTCTCCTACAATGAGCAGTTCTTC.

This clonotype was seen a handful of times. The chain links TRBV12-3 or TRBV12-4 to TRBJ1-2; 9 bases map to TRBD1. The J segment lost 3 bases and the V segment lost 7 bases, leaving 6 bases of the junction unmatched. The CDR3 spans 14 residues. CDR3 protein: CASIRTGEYYGYTF. The CDR3, as DNA: TGTGCCAGCATACGGACAGGGGAATACTATGGCTACACCTTC.

This clonotype was observed a few times. The V and J genes are TRBV20-1 and TRBJ1-6; D unclear. Between the trimmed V and J ends, which lost 6 bases and 7 bases, there was a span of 13 bases. Germline lookup yields CDR1 DFQATT and CDR2 SNEGSKA (reference sequence). The CDR3 is 13 residues long. CDR3 protein: CSASPRANSPLHF. Written as DNA, the CDR3 is TGCAGTGCCTCCCCGCGGGCCAATTCACCCCTCCACTTT.

This chain connects TRBV20-1 to TRBJ2-5, with 10 bases aligning to TRBD2. The CDR3 is 16 amino acids. After removal of 5 bases from V and 2 bases from J, the junction contained 11 bases not matched to a gene. Germline CDR1 and CDR2: DFQATT and SNEGSKA (reference sequence). Here the CDR3 DNA reads TGCAGTGCTCGATCCTCTAGCGGGAGAACACAAGAGACCCAGTACTTC. Amino acids: CSARSSSGRTQETQYF.

The CDR3 reads CASSYSYRGGQPQHF. The CDR3 DNA follows: TGTGCCAGCAGTTACTCGTACAGGGGAGGTCAGCCCCAGCATTTT. V usage is TRBV6-2 or TRBV6-3 and J usage is TRBJ1-5, with TRBD1 matching 7 bases. J was trimmed by 6 bases and V by 0 bases; bases with no gene match: 5. The germline V gene encodes CDR1 MNHEY and CDR2 SVGEGT. CDR3 size: 15 residues.

The chain couples TRBV18 to TRBJ2-5; D could derive from TRBD1 or TRBD2 (5 bases each). Trimming took 2 bases from V and 4 from J, leaving 14 bases between them. The germline V gene encodes CDR1 KGHSH and CDR2 LQKENI. The CDR3 has 15 residues. The CDR3 nucleotides read TGTGCCAGCTCACCAACGAGGGGAAGTCGAGAGACCCAGTACTTC. Its protein product is CASSPTRGSRETQYF.

The chain couples TRBV20-1 to TRBJ1-5, with D hard to call. Trimming stripped 5 bases from V and 7 bases from J, with 18 bases between. The CDR3 totals 14 residues. The germline V gene encodes CDR1 DFQATT and CDR2 SNEGSKA (reference sequence). The chain's CDR3 is CSALMRTRSQPQHF. The CDR3, as DNA: TGCAGTGCTCTTATGCGAACAAGGAGCCAGCCCCAGCATTTT.

This rearrangement joins TRBV19 to TRBJ2-4; D remains ambiguous. Trimming removed 4 bases from V and 1 base from J, with 5 bases in between. The CDR3 extends over 13 amino acids. CDR1 and CDR2 from the germline V gene are LNHDA and SQIVND (reference sequence). Here the CDR3 DNA reads TGTGCCAGTAGTAGTGCGGCCAAAAACATTCAGTACTTC. Translation gives CASSSAAKNIQYF.

J is TRBJ1-2 and V is TRBV6-5; 9 bases fit TRBD1. V shed 1 base, J shed 5 bases, and the junction held 11 bases outside the gene matches. The length of the CDR3 is 17 residues. Germline loops: CDR1 MNHEY, CDR2 SVGAGI. The CDR3 DNA reads as TGTGCCAGCAGTTACTTGTTTCAAACCGGGACAGGGTATGGCTACACCTTC. Residues: CASSYLFQTGTGYGYTF.

The sample holds a few counts of this clonotype. The V and J genes are TRBV29-1 and TRBJ2-7; D ambiguous. CDR1 SQVTM and CDR2 ANQGSEA come from the germline V gene. The V end was cut by 0 bases, the J end by 4 bases, with 7 bases between. The CDR3 consists of 12 residues. For the CDR3, the DNA is TGCAGCGTTGAAGATCAAAGATACGAGCAGTACTTC. This gives the protein CSVEDQRYEQYF.

A few counts support this clonotype. This chain uses TRBV7-6 with TRBJ1-2; weak D call: TRBD1 (5 bases). Trimming shortened V by 5 bases and J by 7 bases, and 14 bases separated the two germline ends. The CDR3 length is 13 residues. Per germline, CDR1 SGHVS and CDR2 FNYEAQ. CDR3: CASSPGTRGGYTF. The CDR3 nucleotides read TGTGCCAGCAGCCCCGGGACTCGTGGTGGCTACACCTTC. Supplemented by reference TRBV7-6 and TRBJ1-2, the full variable domain reads GAGVSQSPRYKVTKRGQDVALRCDPISGHVSLYWYRQALGQGPEFLTYFNYEAQQDKSGLPNDRFSAERPEGSISTLTIQRTEQRDSAMYRCASSPGTRGGYTFGSGTRLTVV.

The J gene is TRBJ2-6, the V gene TRBV15, with 8 positions matching TRBD1. Germline CDR1 is LNHNV and CDR2 is YYDKDF (reference sequence). Trimming took 4 bases from V and 2 from J; bases not matched to a gene: 25. CDR3 size: 23 residues. The CDR3 sequence is CATSKEGVAGGAPYLAGANVLTF. The CDR3 coding sequence is TGTGCCACCAGCAAGGAAGGTGTAGCAGGGGGCGCCCCCTACTTGGCTGGGGCCAACGTCCTGACTTTC. The full variable domain, completed using reference TRBV15 and TRBJ2-6, is DAMVIQNPRYQVTQFGKPVTLSCSQTLNHNVMYWYQQKSSQAPKLLFHYYDKDFNNEADTPDNFQSRRPNTSFCFLDIRSPGLGDTAMYLCATSKEGVAGGAPYLAGANVLTFGAGSRLTVL.

The V call is TRBV7-9, the J call TRBJ1-1; the D gene is possibly TRBD1 (6 bases). The CDR3 runs to 15 residues. The V and J ends lost 1 base and 3 bases respectively, with 12 bases between them. Germline-derived CDR1 and CDR2 are SEHNR and FQNEAQ (reference sequence). CDR3 sequence: CASSLDVQGDTEAFF. CDR3 DNA sequence: TGTGCCAGCAGCTTAGACGTACAGGGAGACACTGAAGCTTTCTTT.

This clonotype was observed at least ten times. V gene TRBV27 combines with J gene TRBJ1-1; 7 bases map to TRBD1. Trimming at V came to 6 bases and at J to 1 base, leaving 5 bases not matched to a gene. The CDR3 has 14 residues. Looked up from germline, CDR1 is MNHEY and CDR2 is SMNVEV (reference sequence). The CDR3 DNA follows: TGTGCCAGCAGGGCGACAGGGAGGAACACTGAAGCTTTCTTT. As protein: CASRATGRNTEAFF.

This sequence joins TRBV4-3 and TRBJ1-2, with D hard to call. The CDR3 loop spans 16 amino acids. CDR1 LGHNA and CDR2 YSLEER come from the germline V gene. V lost 1 base and J lost 4, with 16 bases in between. CDR3 nucleotide sequence: TGCGCCAGCAGCCAAGGTGTTGGGGATTTAATCTATGGCTACACCTTC. Protein product: CASSQGVGDLIYGYTF.

The chain has TRBV5-1 and TRBJ1-1; TRBD1 aligns across 9 bases. The germline gives CDR1 SGHRS, CDR2 YFSETQ. This CDR3 is built from 14 residues. V gave up 5 bases and J gave up 1 base; unmatched junction bases: 3. The CDR3 nucleotides are TGCGCCAGCAGGCTGGGACAGGGGAACACTGAAGCTTTCTTT. Encoded protein: CASRLGQGNTEAFF. Looking up the rest from reference TRBV5-1 and TRBJ1-1 gives the full variable domain: KAGVTQTPRYLIKTRGQQVTLSCSPISGHRSVSWYQQTPGQGLQFLFEYFSETQRNKGNFPGRFSGRQFSNSRSEMNVSTLELGDSALYLCASRLGQGNTEAFFGQGTRLTVV.

V usage is TRBV24-1 and J usage is TRBJ1-1, with D unresolved. CDR1 and CDR2 from the germline V gene are KGHDR and SFDVKD. The CDR3 consists of 13 residues. Trimming cost V 3 bases and J 7 bases, with 11 bases left between them. The CDR3 loop reads CATSDVAGSEAFF. The DNA for the CDR3 is TGTGCCACCAGTGATGTCGCCGGGAGTGAAGCTTTCTTT.